The 2 T cell receptor beta chains presented below share a single source sample, sequenced in a study of T-cell reconstitution after alpha-beta-depleted transplantation in children. Preparation of the TCRbeta library was carried out with unique molecular identifiers. TCRdb independently ran MiXCR on the PCR reads; one entry per CDR3 protein. Of some 290,000 distinct CDR3 sequences listed, around 25% were seen once; the top ten hold about a tenth. The sample here was PBMCs, mostly from graft donor cells, taken 180 days after TCRalphabeta/CD19-depleted stem cell transplant. The receptors stem from a male patient between 10 and 17 years old who had a stem cell transplant for acute lymphoblastic leukemia, so the T cells may come from the graft donor.

Only a few counts were recorded for this clonotype. This chain joins TRBV4-2 and TRBJ1-4; D possibly corresponds to TRBD1 (6 bases). CDR3 size: 15 residues. Germline V gene data show CDR1 as LGHNA and CDR2 as YNFKEQ. Trimming stripped 1 base from V and 7 bases from J, with 13 bases between. The chain's CDR3 is CASSQGEGGLEKLFF. The CDR3 DNA reads TGTGCCAGCAGCCAAGGAGAAGGGGGTCTTGAAAAACTGTTTTTT.

This clonotype was detected a few times. The V gene is TRBV14, the J gene TRBJ2-2; 9 bases line up with TRBD2. Germline CDR1 is SGHDN and CDR2 is FVKESK. The junction had 16 bases not matched to a gene; V was cut back by 5 bases and J by 6 bases. The CDR3 has 18 amino acids. Here the CDR3 reads CASSKKGLALGPAGELFF. As DNA, the CDR3 is TGTGCCAGCAGCAAAAAGGGACTAGCCCTGGGTCCCGCCGGGGAGCTGTTTTTT.